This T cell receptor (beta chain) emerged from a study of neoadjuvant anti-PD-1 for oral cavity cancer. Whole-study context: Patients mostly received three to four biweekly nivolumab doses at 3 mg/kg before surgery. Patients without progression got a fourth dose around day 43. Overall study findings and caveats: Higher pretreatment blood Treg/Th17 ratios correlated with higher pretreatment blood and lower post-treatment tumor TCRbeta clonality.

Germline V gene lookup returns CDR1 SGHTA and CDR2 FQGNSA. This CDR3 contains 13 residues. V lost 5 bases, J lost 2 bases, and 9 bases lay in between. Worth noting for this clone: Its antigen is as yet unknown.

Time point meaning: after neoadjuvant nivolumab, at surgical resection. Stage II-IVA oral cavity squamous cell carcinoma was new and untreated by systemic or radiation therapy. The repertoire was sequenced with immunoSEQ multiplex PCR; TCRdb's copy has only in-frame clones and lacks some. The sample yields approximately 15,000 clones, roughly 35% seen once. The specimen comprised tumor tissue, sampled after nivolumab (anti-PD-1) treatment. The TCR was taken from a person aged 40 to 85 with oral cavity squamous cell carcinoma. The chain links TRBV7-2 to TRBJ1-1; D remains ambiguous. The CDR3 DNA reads TGTGCCAGCAGCACGTTCCTAAACACTGAAGCTTTCTTT. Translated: CASSTFLNTEAFF.